Shown below are 2 T cell receptor beta chains from a single sample sequenced in a study of control samples from healthy donors and cancer patients. Produced via immunoSEQ multiplex PCR; TCRdb's table is partial and in-frame only. The sample contains about 130,000 clones, about 95% of which appear only once. Sample: blood. The source is a man younger than 45 in good health.

CDR3 nucleotide sequence: TGTGCCAGCAGTTCCCTAGCGGGGGGGCCCCAAGAGACCCAGTACTTC. Encoded protein: CASSSLAGGPQETQYF. This chain connects TRBV27 to TRBJ2-5; TRBD2 matches at 12 bases. This CDR3 region has 16 residues. Germline lookup yields CDR1 MNHEY and CDR2 SMNVEV (reference sequence). V gave up 4 bases and J gave up 1 base; unmatched junction bases: 4.

This sequence joins TRBV7-6 and TRBJ2-1, with 9 bases aligning to TRBD1. Trimming cost V 0 bases and J 7 bases; bases outside gene matches: 13. The V gene's germline CDR1 is SGHVS and CDR2 FNYEAQ. The length of the CDR3 is 18 residues. The CDR3 loop is CASSLAYRRDREWNEQFF. In nucleotides, the CDR3 is TGTGCCAGCAGCTTAGCGTACAGGCGGGACAGGGAGTGGAATGAGCAGTTCTTC.